The 10 T cell receptor beta chains in this list originate from one sample, sequenced in a study of shared clonotypes between healthy human individuals. Assay used: immunoSEQ multiplex PCR; TCRdb lists only in-frame clones, some missing. The table shows some 2,000,000 clones, with roughly 94% occurring only once. Sequencing used naive CD4+ T cells sorted from blood. Subset: CD45RA+ positively selected. These receptors originate from a man aged 18 to 29 in good health.

The rearrangement joins TRBV5-4 to TRBJ1-4; 7 positions agree with TRBD1. Germline CDR1 and CDR2: SGHNT and YYREEE (reference sequence). The V and J ends lost 4 bases and 4 bases, in that order; junction bases with no gene match: 4. There are 14 residues in the CDR3. CDR3 amino acids: CASSRDSINEKLFF. The CDR3 nucleotides are TGTGCCAGCAGCAGGGACAGTATTAATGAAAAACTGTTTTTT.

The chain employs TRBV7-9 and TRBJ2-3; possibly TRBD2 for D (5 bases). This CDR3 has 14 amino acids. In germline, CDR1 is SEHNR, CDR2 FQNEAQ (reference sequence). Deletions cut 0 bases from V and 5 bases from J, with 9 bases between. The CDR3 bases are TGTGCCAGCAGCTTAGCTATGGCGGGAGATACGCAGTATTTT. It codes for CASSLAMAGDTQYF.

This clone was recorded a few times. The V and J genes are TRBV19 and TRBJ1-6, with TRBD1 matching over 7 bases. The CDR3 sequence is 13 residues long. The trim removed 5 bases at V and 9 bases at J, leaving 4 bases unmatched. The germline CDR1 and CDR2 sequences are LNHDA and SQIVND (reference sequence). The CDR3 is CASSPGTVSPLHF. The CDR3 nucleotides are TGTGCCAGTAGTCCGGGGACAGTTTCACCCCTCCACTTT. The full variable domain, its missing parts supplied by reference TRBV19 and TRBJ1-6, is DGGITQSPKYLFRKEGQNVTLSCEQNLNHDAMYWYRQDPGQGLRLIYYSQIVNDFQKGDIAEGYSVSREKKESFPLTVTSAQKNPTAFYLCASSPGTVSPLHFGNGTRLTVT.

Points on this clone: The same CDR3 is also encoded by other DNA sequences in this sample. This rearrangement joins TRBV7-3 to TRBJ2-5, with a possible D match to TRBD1 (5 bases). The CDR3 consists of 13 residues. V lost 3 bases, J lost 4 bases, and 9 bases lay in between. Germline V CDR1 and CDR2: SGHTA, FQGTGA. CDR3 coding DNA: TGTGCCAGCAGCTTGGGCAGGGCAGAGACCCAGTACTTC. This gives the protein CASSLGRAETQYF.

The CDR3: CASSLATTGGNQPQHF. Written as DNA, the CDR3 is TGTGCCAGCAGCTTAGCTACCACCGGCGGCAATCAGCCCCAGCATTTT. This chain uses TRBV7-9 with TRBJ1-5; D unclear. The V gene's germline CDR1 is SEHNR and CDR2 FQNEAQ (reference sequence). The CDR3 sequence is 16 residues long. Trimming left V 0 bases short and J 2 bases short, with 11 bases between.

This chain links TRBV7-9 with TRBJ2-7; D may match TRBD1 or TRBD2 (5 bases each). CDR3 size: 16 residues. The germline CDR1 and CDR2 sequences are SEHNR and FQNEAQ (reference sequence). V was pared by 6 bases and J by 2 bases, with 20 bases between. CDR3 sequence: CASSSQGPGVAYEQYF. In DNA, the CDR3 is TGTGCCAGCAGTAGTCAGGGCCCCGGGGTCGCCTACGAGCAGTACTTC.

The table lists this clone with a count of one. The chain links TRBV5-1 to TRBJ2-5; D is ambiguous. Germline V lookup: CDR1 SGHRS, CDR2 YFSETQ. With 5 bases removed from V and 2 bases from J, the gap between germline ends came to 7 bases. CDR3 length equals 12 residues. This CDR3 is CASRRQQETQYF. The CDR3 nucleotides are TGCGCCAGCAGACGACAACAAGAGACCCAGTACTTC.

Only one count was recorded for this clone. The V and J genes are TRBV7-6 and TRBJ2-7; a possible D gene is TRBD2 (5 bases). This CDR3 is 16 amino acids long. Germline values: CDR1 SGHVS, CDR2 FNYEAQ. Trimming removed 3 bases at V and 2 bases at J, with 17 bases between. The CDR3 DNA sequence: TGTGCCAGCAGCTTTAGTCTCGGAGGAAATACCTACGAGCAGTACTTC. Protein product: CASSFSLGGNTYEQYF.

The chain links TRBV4-3 to TRBJ1-2; 8 bases agree with TRBD1. Losses at the gene ends were 6 bases for V and 3 bases for J; bases not matched to a gene: 3. The CDR3 extends over 13 amino acids. Germline loops: CDR1 LGHNA, CDR2 YSLEER. The CDR3 coding sequence is TGCGCCAGCAGGCCGGACAGGGACTATGGCTACACCTTC. It yields the protein CASRPDRDYGYTF.

This chain links TRBV9 with TRBJ2-1; perhaps TRBD1 as D (5 bases). Germline CDR1 SGDLS, CDR2 YYNGEE. The CDR3 is 14 residues long. With 0 bases removed from V and 5 bases from J, the gap between germline ends came to 9 bases. CDR3 sequence reads: CASSVGQQNNEQFF. The CDR3 nucleotides read TGTGCCAGCAGCGTAGGACAGCAGAACAATGAGCAGTTCTTC.